Listed below are T cell receptor beta chains from one sample, sequenced in a study of PD-1 blockade in classical Hodgkin lymphoma. The protocol was immunoSEQ multiplex PCR, while the TCRdb copy is restricted to in-frame clones and leaves out a portion. The sample has under 50,000 clones; 55% to 80% are singletons. The source was peripheral blood mononuclear cells (PBMCs), collected before the fourth cycle of nivolumab. Every receptor here comes from a human donor with classical Hodgkin lymphoma. CDR3s leave out the opening cysteine and the closing phenylalanine or tryptophan.

v_call cdr3_aa
TRBV27 ASRGIGDEQY
TRBV15 ATSRVTGAGIREQY
TRBV2 ASSEGRYGYT
TRBV4-1 ASSQAGLGNEQF
TRBV11-2 ASSLTAAAGTYEQY
TRBV19 ASSIMSDPNYGYT
TRBV7-9 ASSFSGTGVGETQY
TRBV5-6 ASSLVVSGEQY
TRBV6-5 ASRRAGLSTDTQY
TRBV19 ASSISGFQPQH
TRBV28 ASLPPLASGANVLT
TRBV4-1 ASSQEFNQPQH
TRBV6-6 ASSYSGQGYYGYT
TRBV4-1 ASSQEGTTAGQPQH
TRBV7-2 ASSLGLLGYT
TRBV4-3 ASSQEGLAGFTDTQY
TRBV7-2 ASRPDVGAYEQY
TRBV29-1 SARDRVNNEQF
TRBV5-4 ASSPWESAIGGT
TRBV14 ASSQGLSGNEKLF
TRBV29-1 SVGRDSGGTQY
TRBV23-1 ASSQPSGRVYSGYT
TRBV10-3 AISESWMNTEAF
TRBV10-1 ASSEPRDSPYHYEQY
TRBV27 ASMRAGGTPYEQY
TRBV6-6 ASRRGNTEAF
TRBV27 ASSSGQVVNSPLH
TRBV5-6 ASSQIPGHLQETQY
TRBV30 AWSFSYNEQF
TRBV6-1 ASSEMVARNTEAF
TRBV4-3 ASSQSGTSYSLYEQY
TRBV10-3 AISPQGIIETQY
TRBV30 AWADNIGTEAF
TRBV21-1 ASSPIRDRDLWGVNTEAF
TRBV4-1 ASSQGQGVVKETQY
TRBV5-4 ASSTGGTDTQY
TRBV19 ASSGANVLT
TRBV6-1 ASSDRAATNYGYT
TRBV7-2 ASSPRTEAF
TRBV9 ASSVRLVANEQF
TRBV25-1 ASLGQRGGLQTQY
TRBV19 ASSIYSGSSNQPQH
TRBV1 TSSQDGRGEMGQPQH
TRBV9 ASSVGAGNSYNEQF
TRBV28 ASGTGDQPQH
TRBV30 AWSRGGQGARNEQF
TRBV10-3 AIRTGGGMNTEAF
TRBV29-1 SVGGQGTYEQY
TRBV4-1 ASSLQAALAGGGRTGELF
TRBV7-9 ASSPGTSGSGTDTQY
TRBV11-3 ASSLGASGANEQF
TRBV19 ASSGTGYEQY
TRBV28 ASSAPHGGDSYEQY
TRBV6-6 ASSGAGNYGYT